This T cell receptor beta chain originates from a study of response to subunit inactivated influenza vaccine. In this sample, this clonotype turned up many times. What it recognizes is unknown. From the RT-PCR reads, TCRdb called clonotypes with MiXCR, one entry per CDR3 protein. The sample lists 500,000 or so distinct CDR3 sequences; 16% were seen once. Study-wide points: A suggestion made by the authors is that each seasonal influenza vaccination recruits few new T cells.

Per germline, CDR1 LGHDT and CDR2 YNNKEL (reference sequence). The length of the CDR3 is 15 residues. Trimming removed 1 base from V and 5 bases from J, with 12 bases in between. The TCR sequence derives from a man in his fifties or sixties who received an inactivated influenza vaccine. V gene TRBV3-1 combines with J gene TRBJ1-5; D is possibly TRBD1 (5 bases). The sample consisted of CD4+ T cells sorted from PBMCs, taken about 23 months after vaccination. This CDR3 reads CASSQARQGDQPQHF. The CDR3 nucleotides are TGTGCCAGCAGCCAAGCCCGGCAGGGCGATCAGCCCCAGCATTTT. The whole variable domain, filled in from reference TRBV3-1 and TRBJ1-5, reads DTAVSQTPKYLVTQMGNDKSIKCEQNLGHDTMYWYKQDSKKFLKIMFSYNNKELIINETVPNRFSPKSPDKAHLNLHINSLELGDSAVYFCASSQARQGDQPQHFGDGTRLSIL.